Below are 22 T cell receptor beta chains sequenced from a single sample in a study of control samples from healthy donors and cancer patients. Sequencing was performed with immunoSEQ multiplex PCR; in TCRdb, only in-frame clones are kept and a portion is missing. This sample has around 120,000 clones; roughly nine tenths occur once, and the top ten carry 7.8%. The sample was blood. Source of these receptors: a woman in her late teens or twenties in good health.

V usage is TRBV6-5 and J usage is TRBJ2-7; D is possibly TRBD2 (6 bases). The CDR3 extends over 14 amino acids. V was pared by 0 bases and J by 7 bases, with 13 bases between. CDR1 is MNHEY and CDR2 is SVGAGI in the germline V gene. CDR3 in DNA: TGTGCCAGCAGTTACTCGGGACTCCCCCATGAGCAGTACTTC. Its protein is CASSYSGLPHEQYF.

The chain joins TRBV11-3 to TRBJ1-6; D possibly corresponds to TRBD1 (6 bases). The CDR3 totals 14 residues. V was cut by 1 base and J by 7 bases, with 8 bases left in between. The germline gives CDR1 SGHNT, CDR2 YENEEA. The CDR3, as DNA: TGTGCCAGCAGCTTAGGGACAGAGAATTCACCCCTCCACTTT. It is translated as CASSLGTENSPLHF. The variable domain in full, completed from reference TRBV11-3 and TRBJ1-6, reads EAGVVQSPRYKIIEKKQPVAFWCNPISGHNTLYWYLQNLGQGPELLIRYENEEAVDDSQLPKDRFSAERLKGVDSTLKIQPAELGDSAVYLCASSLGTENSPLHFGNGTRLTVT.

This chain connects TRBV27 to TRBJ1-1; tentatively, D is TRBD1 (5 bases). Germline lookup yields CDR1 MNHEY and CDR2 SMNVEV (reference sequence). The length of the CDR3 is 11 residues. V was trimmed by 5 bases and J by 7 bases, leaving 8 bases between them. CDR3 sequence reads: CASSRGIEAFF. CDR3 sequence (DNA): TGTGCCAGCAGTAGGGGCATTGAAGCTTTCTTT.

The V and J genes are TRBV24-1 and TRBJ2-4; weak D call: TRBD1 (5 bases). The germline CDR1 and CDR2 sequences are KGHDR and SFDVKD. V was cut by 1 base and J by 1 base, with 19 bases left in between. The CDR3 has 19 amino acids. Written as DNA, the CDR3 is TGTGCCACCAGTGATTTCCCTGGCAGGGCCCATACCGCCAAAAACATTCAGTACTTC. This sequence encodes CATSDFPGRAHTAKNIQYF.

The gene calls are TRBV19 and TRBJ2-2; 9 bases fit TRBD2. The CDR3 contains 21 residues. Trimming took 1 base from V and 0 from J; bases not matched to a gene: 15. Germline CDR1 reads LNHDA; CDR2 reads SQIVND (reference sequence). CDR3 sequence: CASSIVRGGLAGLTNTGELFF. CDR3 DNA sequence: TGTGCCAGTAGTATAGTACGGGGAGGGCTAGCGGGATTAACGAACACCGGGGAGCTGTTTTTT.

The rearrangement links TRBV4-3 to TRBJ1-4; 7 bases agree with TRBD1. The CDR3 is 17 residues long. With 2 bases clipped from V and 7 bases from J, the junction kept 13 bases outside the gene matches. Per germline, CDR1 LGHNA and CDR2 YSLEER. CDR3 bases: TGCGCCAGCAGCCAACTCTATCTGCAGGGGGAAACTGAAAAACTGTTTTTT. Translating it yields CASSQLYLQGETEKLFF.

The J gene is TRBJ1-6, the V gene TRBV14; TRBD1 is a possible D gene (5 bases). Deletions cut 1 base from V and 7 bases from J, with 8 bases between. CDR1 SGHDN and CDR2 FVKESK come from the germline V gene. The CDR3 spans 14 residues. CDR3 bases: TGTGCCAGCAGCCAAGGGCGGGGGAATTCACCCCTCCACTTT. Residues: CASSQGRGNSPLHF.

V is TRBV24-1 and J is TRBJ2-1; 7 bases fit TRBD2. The germline gives CDR1 KGHDR, CDR2 SFDVKD. This CDR3 contains 17 residues. V was pared by 4 bases and J by 0 bases, with 8 bases of the junction left unmatched. The CDR3: CATSDYSGSSSYNEQFF. The CDR3 DNA is TGTGCCACCAGTGACTATAGCGGGTCGAGCTCCTACAATGAGCAGTTCTTC.

CDR3 sequence reads: CASSLGLDPDTQYF. CDR3 in DNA: TGCGCCAGCAGCCTGGGACTAGATCCAGATACGCAGTATTTT. The V call is TRBV4-3, the J call TRBJ2-3, with 8 nucleotides matching TRBD2. V lost 4 bases to trimming and J lost 4 bases; unmatched junction nucleotides: 4. The CDR3 totals 14 residues. In germline, CDR1 is LGHNA, CDR2 YSLEER.

In this sample, this clone turned up once. This chain joins TRBV24-1 and TRBJ2-1, with TRBD2 identical over 7 bases. Germline V gene data show CDR1 as KGHDR and CDR2 as SFDVKD. CDR3 length equals 16 residues. V lost 0 bases, J lost 6 bases, and 7 bases stayed unmatched. CDR3 in DNA: TGTGCCACCAGTGATTTGGGGACTAATCGGGGCAATGAGCAGTTCTTC. As protein: CATSDLGTNRGNEQFF.

CDR3: CASSLVVHYGYTF. CDR3 DNA sequence: TGCGCCAGCAGCTTGGTAGTCCACTATGGCTACACCTTC. The chain links TRBV5-1 to TRBJ1-2, with D unresolved. The germline V gene encodes CDR1 SGHRS and CDR2 YFSETQ. CDR3 length: 13 amino acids. Trimming took off 0 bases at V and 3 bases at J, with 6 bases between the two ends.

The rearrangement links TRBV7-2 to TRBJ2-5, with unresolved D. V lost 2 bases, J lost 5 bases, and 12 bases lay in between. Looked up from germline, CDR1 is SGHTA and CDR2 is FQGNSA. The CDR3 consists of 14 residues. The CDR3 region has the DNA TGTGCCAGCAGCTTAAATGTGAGATCTGAGACCCAGTACTTC. Its protein product is CASSLNVRSETQYF.

This chain links TRBV7-8 with TRBJ2-2, with D perhaps matching TRBD2 (6 bases). V shed 2 bases and J shed 5 bases, with 12 bases lying between them. The length of the CDR3 is 15 residues. Germline V CDR1 and CDR2: SGHVS, FQNEAQ. CDR3 loop: CASSLKRGWTGELFF. As DNA, the CDR3 is TGTGCCAGCAGCTTAAAACGGGGGTGGACCGGGGAGCTGTTTTTT.

V is TRBV15 and J is TRBJ2-5; possible D gene TRBD2, 6 bases. Trimming pared 1 base from V and 2 bases from J, leaving 8 bases between. From germline, CDR1 is LNHNV and CDR2 YYDKDF (reference sequence). This CDR3 comprises 14 residues. This chain's CDR3 is CATSRGGTQETQYF. The CDR3 DNA reads as TGTGCCACCAGCAGAGGGGGGACTCAAGAGACCCAGTACTTC.

This chain links TRBV30 with TRBJ2-2; no firm D call. The germline CDR1 and CDR2 sequences are GTSNPN and SVGIG (reference sequence). CDR3 length equals 13 residues. The V and J ends lost 0 bases and 5 bases respectively, with 7 bases between them. CDR3 protein: CAWSVLGTGELFF. The CDR3 coding sequence is TGTGCCTGGAGTGTTTTGGGAACCGGGGAGCTGTTTTTT. Full variable domain (remainder filled in from reference TRBV30 and TRBJ2-2): SQTIHQWPATLVQPVGSPLSLECTVEGTSNPNLYWYRQAAGRGLQLLFYSVGIGQISSEVPQNLSASRPQDRQFILSSKKLLLSDSGFYLCAWSVLGTGELFFGEGSRLTVL.

This chain joins TRBV7-6 and TRBJ2-7, with D possibly matching TRBD1 (6 bases). From germline, CDR1 is SGHVS and CDR2 FNYEAQ. V was clipped by 3 bases and J by 5 bases, with 20 bases between them. The CDR3 loop spans 16 amino acids. The CDR3 protein is CASSFNPQSQGHEQYF. The CDR3 nucleotides read TGTGCCAGCAGCTTCAATCCCCAATCACAGGGCCACGAGCAGTACTTC.

The chain couples TRBV5-4 to TRBJ2-2; D unresolved. Germline loops: CDR1 SGHNT, CDR2 YYREEE (reference sequence). V lost 2 bases and J lost 2, with 1 base in between. The CDR3 consists of 12 residues. The CDR3 nucleotides read TGTGCCAGCAGCTTCAACACCGGGGAGCTGTTTTTT. Encoded protein: CASSFNTGELFF. Complete variable domain (other parts from reference TRBV5-4 and TRBJ2-2): ETGVTQSPTHLIKTRGQQVTLRCSSQSGHNTVSWYQQALGQGPQFIFQYYREEENGRGNFPPRFSGLQFPNYSSELNVNALELDDSALYLCASSFNTGELFFGEGSRLTVL.

The V call is TRBV30, the J call TRBJ2-3; D might be TRBD1 or TRBD2, each matching 6 bases. This CDR3 region has 15 residues. The V and J ends lost 3 bases and 2 bases respectively, with 15 bases between them. Germline V gene lookup returns CDR1 GTSNPN and CDR2 SVGIG (reference sequence). The CDR3 sequence: CAWSGGGDNTDTQYF. In DNA form, the CDR3 reads TGTGCCTGGAGCGGTGGCGGGGACAACACAGATACGCAGTATTTT.

The chain is built from TRBV28 and TRBJ2-1; 7 nucleotides agree with TRBD1. Germline CDR1 and CDR2: MDHEN and SYDVKM. Trimming at V came to 6 bases and at J to 9 bases, leaving 11 bases not matched to a gene. The CDR3 runs to 14 residues. The DNA of the CDR3 is TGTGCCAGCAGACATGACAGGGTTTTGAGTGAGCAGTTCTTC. Translation gives CASRHDRVLSEQFF.

V is TRBV5-1 and J is TRBJ1-2; D possibly corresponds to TRBD1 (5 bases). Germline values: CDR1 SGHRS, CDR2 YFSETQ. The length of the CDR3 is 14 residues. The germline V and J ends were trimmed by 5 bases and 0 bases, with 11 bases remaining between them. The CDR3 protein is CASRLDSANYGYTF. The CDR3 DNA sequence: TGCGCCAGCAGATTAGACAGTGCTAACTATGGCTACACCTTC.

The chain uses TRBV6-2 or TRBV6-3 and TRBJ1-3, with TRBD1 matching 7 bases. CDR3 length: 15 amino acids. Germline V CDR1 and CDR2: MNHEY, SVGEGT. Trimming removed 4 bases from V and 11 bases from J; junction bases left unmatched: 14. The CDR3 bases are TGTGCCAGCAGTTCAAGGACAGGCTGGAGACTCTCCATATATTTT. This codes for CASSSRTGWRLSIYF.

V gene TRBV28 combines with J gene TRBJ2-7; 7 bases line up with TRBD1. The CDR3 contains 15 residues. V trimming: 8 bases; J trimming: 2 bases; junction bases outside the gene matches: 12. The germline V gene has CDR1 MDHEN and CDR2 SYDVKM. The CDR3 sequence is CASRTTGQTPYEQYF. The DNA of the CDR3 is TGTGCCAGCCGTACCACGGGACAGACTCCCTACGAGCAGTACTTC.